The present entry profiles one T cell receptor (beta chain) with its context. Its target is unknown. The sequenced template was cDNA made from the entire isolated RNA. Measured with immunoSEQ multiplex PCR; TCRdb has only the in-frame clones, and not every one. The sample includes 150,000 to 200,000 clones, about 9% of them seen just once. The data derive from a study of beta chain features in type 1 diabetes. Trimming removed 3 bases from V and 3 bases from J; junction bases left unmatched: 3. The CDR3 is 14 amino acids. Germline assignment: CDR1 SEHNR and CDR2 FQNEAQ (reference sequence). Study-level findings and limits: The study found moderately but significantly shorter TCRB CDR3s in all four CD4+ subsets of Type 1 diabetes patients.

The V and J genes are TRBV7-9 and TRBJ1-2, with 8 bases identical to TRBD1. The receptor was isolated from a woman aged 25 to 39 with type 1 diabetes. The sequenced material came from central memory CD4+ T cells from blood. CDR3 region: CASSLTGEDYGYTF. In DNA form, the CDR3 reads TGTGCCAGCAGCTTGACAGGGGAAGACTATGGCTACACCTTC.